Many counts were recorded for the clone carrying this T cell receptor beta chain. Its matching antigen is unknown. CDR3 size: 16 residues. V gave up 1 base and J gave up 3 bases; unmatched junction bases: 7. Germline CDR1 is DFQATT and CDR2 is SNEGSKA (reference sequence). The data belong to a study of CD8+CD57+ T cells in acquired aplastic anemia. Whole-study context: Recorded DNA amounts for sorted CD4+ and CD8+ cells had an average of around 3.5 ug. Healthy donors gave roughly 9.9 million reads on average for CD4+ cells. Study observations and caveats: Significant differences in CD8+ Simpson's diversity were not observed between patients and controls.

For CDR3 and TCR beta VDJ profiling, genomic DNA was the template used. MiXCR was run by TCRdb on the reads, yielding one entry per CDR3 protein. The sample has about 68,000 distinct CDR3 sequences, 45% to 55% seen once. This rearrangement joins TRBV20-1 to TRBJ2-5; 11 bases match TRBD1. The sequenced sample consisted of sorted CD4+, CD8+, or CD8+CD57+ T cells (not recorded which) from PBMCs. The sequence derives from a human donor in good health, serving as a control. Here the CDR3 reads CSARAGQGVPKETQYF. The DNA of the CDR3 is TGCAGTGCTAGAGCGGGACAGGGGGTACCTAAAGAGACCCAGTACTTC.